This T cell receptor beta chain was recorded in a study of Graves' ophthalmopathy and Graves' hyperthyroidism. RNA transcripts were the source from which TCR beta CDR3 regions were amplified. The first-round RT-PCR employed HTBI primers together with the Qiagen OneStep RT-PCR kit. A multiplex PCR was then performed as the second round. From the multiplex PCR reads, TCRdb called clonotypes with MiXCR, one entry per CDR3 protein. The data contain approximately 500,000 distinct CDR3 sequences, approximately 15% of them singletons. There are many counts of this clonotype. The CDR3 sequence is 16 residues long. Germline V gene data show CDR1 as MNHNS and CDR2 as SASEGT. The trim removed 7 bases at V and 4 bases at J, leaving 16 bases unmatched.

The sample comprised blood. This receptor was identified in a woman aged 25 to 39 with Graves' ophthalmopathy. This chain connects TRBV6-1 to TRBJ2-7; 7 bases map to TRBD1. The CDR3 protein is CASILTRQGPGYEQYF. The CDR3 nucleotides are TGTGCCAGCATCTTAACCCGACAGGGTCCGGGGTACGAGCAGTACTTC.